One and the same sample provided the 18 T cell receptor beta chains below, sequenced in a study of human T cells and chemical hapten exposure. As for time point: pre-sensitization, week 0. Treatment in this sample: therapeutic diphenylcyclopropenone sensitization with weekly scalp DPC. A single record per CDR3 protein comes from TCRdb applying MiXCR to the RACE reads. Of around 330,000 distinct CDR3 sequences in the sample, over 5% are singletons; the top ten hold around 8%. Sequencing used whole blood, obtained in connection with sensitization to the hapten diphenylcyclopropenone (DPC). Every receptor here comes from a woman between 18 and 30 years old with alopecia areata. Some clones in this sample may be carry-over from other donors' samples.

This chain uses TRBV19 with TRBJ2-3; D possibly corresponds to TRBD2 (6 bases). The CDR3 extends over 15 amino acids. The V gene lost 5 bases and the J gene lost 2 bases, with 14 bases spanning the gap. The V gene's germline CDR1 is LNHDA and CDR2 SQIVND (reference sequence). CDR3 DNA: TGTGCCAGTAGTCCGGCTAGCGTGTTCACAGATACGCAGTATTTT. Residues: CASSPASVFTDTQYF.

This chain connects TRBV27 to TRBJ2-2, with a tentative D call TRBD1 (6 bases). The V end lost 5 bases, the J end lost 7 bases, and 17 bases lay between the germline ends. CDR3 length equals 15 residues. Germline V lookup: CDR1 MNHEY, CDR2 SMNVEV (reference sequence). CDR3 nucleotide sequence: TGTGCCAGCAGTCCTTACAGGGAAGGAGACGGGGAGCTGTTTTTT. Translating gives CASSPYREGDGELFF.

CDR3 bases: TGCGCCAGCAGCCAAGAAGACAGGCCGAACACTGAAGCTTTCTTT. Residues: CASSQEDRPNTEAFF. This chain connects TRBV4-1 to TRBJ1-1; tentatively, D is TRBD1 (6 bases). The ends were cut back, 0 bases at V and 1 base at J, with 9 bases in the middle. This CDR3 region has 15 residues. CDR1 and CDR2 from the germline V gene are MGHRA and YSYEKL.

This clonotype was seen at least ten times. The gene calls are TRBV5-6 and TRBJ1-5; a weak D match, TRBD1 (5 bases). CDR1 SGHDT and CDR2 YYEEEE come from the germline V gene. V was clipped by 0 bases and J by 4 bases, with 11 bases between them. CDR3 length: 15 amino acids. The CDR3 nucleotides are TGTGCCAGCAGCTTGGGCCAGGGACCAAATCAGCCCCAGCATTTT. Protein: CASSLGQGPNQPQHF.

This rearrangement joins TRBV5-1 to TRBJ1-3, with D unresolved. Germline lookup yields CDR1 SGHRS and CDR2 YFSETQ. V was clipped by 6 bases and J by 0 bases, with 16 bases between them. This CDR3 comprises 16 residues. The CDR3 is CASTWGARSSGNTIYF. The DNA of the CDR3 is TGCGCCAGCACCTGGGGAGCCCGGAGCTCTGGAAACACCATATATTTT.

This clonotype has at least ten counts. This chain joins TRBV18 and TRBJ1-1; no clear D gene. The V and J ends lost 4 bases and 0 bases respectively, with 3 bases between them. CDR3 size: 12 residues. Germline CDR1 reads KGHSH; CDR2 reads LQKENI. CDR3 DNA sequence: TGTGCCAGCTCACGGGTGAACACTGAAGCTTTCTTT. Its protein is CASSRVNTEAFF.

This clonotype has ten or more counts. The CDR3 sequence: CASRLLGGSASYEQYF. The CDR3 DNA sequence: TGTGCCAGCCGTTTGTTGGGGGGATCGGCTTCCTACGAGCAGTACTTC. This chain links TRBV6-5 with TRBJ2-7; D is possibly TRBD2 (6 bases). Trimming took off 8 bases at V and 1 base at J, with 21 bases between the two ends. Germline-derived CDR1 and CDR2 are MNHEY and SVGAGI. The CDR3 runs to 16 residues.

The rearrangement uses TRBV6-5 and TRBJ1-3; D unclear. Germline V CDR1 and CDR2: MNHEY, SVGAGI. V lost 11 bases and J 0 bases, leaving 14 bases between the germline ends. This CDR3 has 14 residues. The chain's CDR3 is CAVGRPYSGNTIYF. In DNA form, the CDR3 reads TGTGCCGTGGGCAGGCCGTACTCTGGAAACACCATATATTTT.

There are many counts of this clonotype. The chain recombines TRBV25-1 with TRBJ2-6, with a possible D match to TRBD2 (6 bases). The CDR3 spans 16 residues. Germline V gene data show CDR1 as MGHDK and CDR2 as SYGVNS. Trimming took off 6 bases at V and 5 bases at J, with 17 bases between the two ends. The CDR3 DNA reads TGTGCCAGCAGCCTGGGGCAGGGAGGCTGGGCCAACGTCCTGACTTTC. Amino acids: CASSLGQGGWANVLTF.

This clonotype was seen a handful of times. The CDR3 region is CATSDFRRQPQHF. CDR3 DNA sequence: TGTGCCACCAGTGATTTTAGGCGGCAGCCCCAGCATTTT. The chain is built from TRBV24-1 and TRBJ1-5; D gene uncertain. V shed 1 base and J shed 7 bases, with 7 bases lying between them. The CDR3 consists of 13 residues. CDR1 is KGHDR and CDR2 is SFDVKD in the germline V gene.

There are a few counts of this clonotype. The CDR3 here is CSARDKVNYGYTF. DNA of the CDR3: TGCAGTGCTAGAGATAAGGTTAACTATGGCTACACCTTC. The chain joins TRBV20-1 to TRBJ1-2; D unresolved. The germline gives CDR1 DFQATT, CDR2 SNEGSKA (reference sequence). The CDR3 sequence is 13 residues long. Deletions cut 0 bases from V and 1 base from J, with 6 bases between.

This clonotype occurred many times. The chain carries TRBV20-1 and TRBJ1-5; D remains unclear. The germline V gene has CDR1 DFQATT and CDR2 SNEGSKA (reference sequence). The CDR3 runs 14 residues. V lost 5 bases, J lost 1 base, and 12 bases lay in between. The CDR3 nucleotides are TGCAGTGCTGCTGGACGGGCAAGCAATCAGCCCCAGCATTTT. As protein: CSAAGRASNQPQHF.

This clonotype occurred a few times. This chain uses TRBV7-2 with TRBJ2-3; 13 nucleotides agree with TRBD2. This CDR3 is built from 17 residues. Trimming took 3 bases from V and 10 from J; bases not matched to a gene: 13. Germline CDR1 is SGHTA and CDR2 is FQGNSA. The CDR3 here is CASSFSMTSGGHPAQYF. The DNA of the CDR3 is TGTGCCAGCAGCTTTTCGATGACTAGCGGGGGGCACCCTGCGCAGTATTTT.

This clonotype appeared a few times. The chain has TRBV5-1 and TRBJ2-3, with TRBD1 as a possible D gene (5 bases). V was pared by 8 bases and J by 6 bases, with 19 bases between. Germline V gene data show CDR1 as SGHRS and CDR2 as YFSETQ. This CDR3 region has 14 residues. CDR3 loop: CARKERQLQDTQYF. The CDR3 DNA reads TGCGCCAGAAAAGAGAGACAGCTTCAGGATACGCAGTATTTT.

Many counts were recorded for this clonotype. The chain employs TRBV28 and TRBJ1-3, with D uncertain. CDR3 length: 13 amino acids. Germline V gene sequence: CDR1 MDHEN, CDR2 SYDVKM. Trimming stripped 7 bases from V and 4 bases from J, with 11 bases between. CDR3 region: CASTLTTGNTIYF. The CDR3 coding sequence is TGTGCCAGCACTCTAACTACGGGAAACACCATATATTTT.

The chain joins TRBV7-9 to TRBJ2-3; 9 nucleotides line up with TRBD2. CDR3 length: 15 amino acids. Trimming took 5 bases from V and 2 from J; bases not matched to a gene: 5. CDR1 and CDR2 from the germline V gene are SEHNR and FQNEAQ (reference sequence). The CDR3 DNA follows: TGTGCCAGCAGCCCCTCTAGCGGGGTCACAGATACGCAGTATTTT. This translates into CASSPSSGVTDTQYF.

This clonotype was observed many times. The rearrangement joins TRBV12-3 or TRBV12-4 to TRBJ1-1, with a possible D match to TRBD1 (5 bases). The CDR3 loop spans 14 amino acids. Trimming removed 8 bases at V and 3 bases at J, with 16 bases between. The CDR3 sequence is CASALSGGYTEAFF. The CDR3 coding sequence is TGTGCCAGCGCCCTCTCGGGGGGTTACACTGAAGCTTTCTTT.

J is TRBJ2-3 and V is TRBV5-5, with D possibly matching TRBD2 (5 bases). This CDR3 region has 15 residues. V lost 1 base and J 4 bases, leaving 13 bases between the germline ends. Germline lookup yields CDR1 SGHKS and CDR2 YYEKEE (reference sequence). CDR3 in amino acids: CASSLSWTLADTQYF. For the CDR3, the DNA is TGTGCCAGCAGCTTGTCATGGACTTTGGCAGATACGCAGTATTTT.